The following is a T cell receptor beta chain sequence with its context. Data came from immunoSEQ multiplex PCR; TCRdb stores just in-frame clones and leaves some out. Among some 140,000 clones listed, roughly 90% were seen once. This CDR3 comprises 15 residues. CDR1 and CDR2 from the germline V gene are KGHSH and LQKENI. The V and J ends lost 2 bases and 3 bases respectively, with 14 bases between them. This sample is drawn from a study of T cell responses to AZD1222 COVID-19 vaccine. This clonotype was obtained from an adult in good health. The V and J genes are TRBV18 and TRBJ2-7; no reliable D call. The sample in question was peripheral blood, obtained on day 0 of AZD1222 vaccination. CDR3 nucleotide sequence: TGTGCCAGCTCACCAAGGAAGGGATCGGGCTACGAGCAGTACTTC. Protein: CASSPRKGSGYEQYF.